This TCR beta chain derives from a study of blood T cell repertoires in COVID-19. The age range of participants was about 18 to 100 years, with residence in 20 to 25 US areas. Participants' reported clinical history set cohort assignment. The CDR3 consists of 15 residues. V shed 3 bases and J 7 bases; nucleotides not matched to a gene: 6. Per germline, CDR1 SNHLY and CDR2 FYNNEI. Sequenced by immunoSEQ multiplex PCR; TCRdb stores in-frame clones only, minus some. Altogether approximately 450,000 clones are present, 80% to 90% being singletons, with the ten largest covering more than 0.95%. The V and J genes are TRBV2 and TRBJ2-5, with 12 bases that match TRBD2. Sequencing was carried out using PBMCs or T cells enriched from blood (not recorded which). This TCR came from a young man who had recovered from COVID-19. The CDR3: CASSDLAGGSGTQYF. DNA for the CDR3: TGTGCCAGCAGTGATCTAGCGGGAGGGTCGGGGACCCAGTACTTC.